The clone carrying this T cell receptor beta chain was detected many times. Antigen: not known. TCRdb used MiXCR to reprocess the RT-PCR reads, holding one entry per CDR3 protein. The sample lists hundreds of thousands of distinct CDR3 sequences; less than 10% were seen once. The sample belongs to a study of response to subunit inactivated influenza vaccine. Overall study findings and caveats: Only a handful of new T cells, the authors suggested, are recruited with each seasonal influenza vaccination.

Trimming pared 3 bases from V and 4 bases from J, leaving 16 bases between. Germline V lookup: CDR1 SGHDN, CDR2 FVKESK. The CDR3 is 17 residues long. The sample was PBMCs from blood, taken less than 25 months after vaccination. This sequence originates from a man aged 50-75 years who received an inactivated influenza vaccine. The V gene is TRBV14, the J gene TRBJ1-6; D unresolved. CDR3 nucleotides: TGTGCCAGCAGCCACCTTACGAGCAACTCATATAATTCACCCCTCCACTTT. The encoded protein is CASSHLTSNSYNSPLHF.